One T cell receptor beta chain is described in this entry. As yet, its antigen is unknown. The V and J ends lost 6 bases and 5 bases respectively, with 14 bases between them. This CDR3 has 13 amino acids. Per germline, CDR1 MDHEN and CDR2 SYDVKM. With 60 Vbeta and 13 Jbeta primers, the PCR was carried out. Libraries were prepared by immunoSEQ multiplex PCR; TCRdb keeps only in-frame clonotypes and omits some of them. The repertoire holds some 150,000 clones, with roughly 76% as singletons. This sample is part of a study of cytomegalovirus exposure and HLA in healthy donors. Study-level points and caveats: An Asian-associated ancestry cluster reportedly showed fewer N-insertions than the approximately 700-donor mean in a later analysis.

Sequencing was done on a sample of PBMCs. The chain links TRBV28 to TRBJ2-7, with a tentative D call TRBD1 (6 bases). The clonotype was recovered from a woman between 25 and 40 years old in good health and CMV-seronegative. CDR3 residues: CASRQQGIHEQYF. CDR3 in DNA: TGTGCCAGCAGACAACAGGGAATCCACGAGCAGTACTTC. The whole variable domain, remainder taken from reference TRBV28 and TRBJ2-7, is DVKVTQSSRYLVKRTGEKVFLECVQDMDHENMFWYRQDPGLGLRLIYFSYDVKMKEKGDIPEGYSVSREKKERFSLILESASTNQTSMYLCASRQQGIHEQYFGPGTRLTVT.